This T cell receptor (beta chain) emerged from a study of T cell responses to AZD1222 COVID-19 vaccine. Measured with immunoSEQ multiplex PCR; TCRdb has only the in-frame clones, and not every one. The sample holds some 96,000 clones, more than 75% seen once. V gave up 5 bases and J gave up 1 base, with 12 bases separating them. Germline values: CDR1 SEHNR, CDR2 FQNEAQ (reference sequence). CDR3 length: 15 amino acids. The specimen comprised peripheral blood, sampled on day 0 of MenACWY control vaccination. This sequence originates from an adult in good health. V and J are TRBV7-9 and TRBJ1-5, with no clear D. CDR3 residues: CASSRTSASNQPQHF. The CDR3 bases are TGTGCCAGCAGCCGCACATCAGCGAGCAATCAGCCCCAGCATTTT.